This T cell receptor (beta chain) stems from a study of blood T cell repertoires in COVID-19. Here immunoSEQ multiplex PCR was the method, and the copy in TCRdb shows in-frame clones only, minus some. The sample holds more than 200,000 clones; approximately 88% are singletons and the top ten take around 6.5%. Losses at the gene ends were 2 bases for V and 7 bases for J; bases not matched to a gene: 13. Per the germline V gene, CDR1 is KGHDR and CDR2 is SFDVKD. The CDR3 length is 19 residues. The sequencing sample was made of peripheral blood. This receptor was obtained from a woman aged 25 to 45 with COVID-19, enrolled during active disease. The J gene is TRBJ1-4, the V gene TRBV24-1, with 12 nucleotides matching TRBD1. DNA of the CDR3: TGTGCCACCAGTGATTCCCCCGGGACAGGGGGCGGAGTGGGTGAAAAACTGTTTTTT. Its protein product is CATSDSPGTGGGVGEKLFF.